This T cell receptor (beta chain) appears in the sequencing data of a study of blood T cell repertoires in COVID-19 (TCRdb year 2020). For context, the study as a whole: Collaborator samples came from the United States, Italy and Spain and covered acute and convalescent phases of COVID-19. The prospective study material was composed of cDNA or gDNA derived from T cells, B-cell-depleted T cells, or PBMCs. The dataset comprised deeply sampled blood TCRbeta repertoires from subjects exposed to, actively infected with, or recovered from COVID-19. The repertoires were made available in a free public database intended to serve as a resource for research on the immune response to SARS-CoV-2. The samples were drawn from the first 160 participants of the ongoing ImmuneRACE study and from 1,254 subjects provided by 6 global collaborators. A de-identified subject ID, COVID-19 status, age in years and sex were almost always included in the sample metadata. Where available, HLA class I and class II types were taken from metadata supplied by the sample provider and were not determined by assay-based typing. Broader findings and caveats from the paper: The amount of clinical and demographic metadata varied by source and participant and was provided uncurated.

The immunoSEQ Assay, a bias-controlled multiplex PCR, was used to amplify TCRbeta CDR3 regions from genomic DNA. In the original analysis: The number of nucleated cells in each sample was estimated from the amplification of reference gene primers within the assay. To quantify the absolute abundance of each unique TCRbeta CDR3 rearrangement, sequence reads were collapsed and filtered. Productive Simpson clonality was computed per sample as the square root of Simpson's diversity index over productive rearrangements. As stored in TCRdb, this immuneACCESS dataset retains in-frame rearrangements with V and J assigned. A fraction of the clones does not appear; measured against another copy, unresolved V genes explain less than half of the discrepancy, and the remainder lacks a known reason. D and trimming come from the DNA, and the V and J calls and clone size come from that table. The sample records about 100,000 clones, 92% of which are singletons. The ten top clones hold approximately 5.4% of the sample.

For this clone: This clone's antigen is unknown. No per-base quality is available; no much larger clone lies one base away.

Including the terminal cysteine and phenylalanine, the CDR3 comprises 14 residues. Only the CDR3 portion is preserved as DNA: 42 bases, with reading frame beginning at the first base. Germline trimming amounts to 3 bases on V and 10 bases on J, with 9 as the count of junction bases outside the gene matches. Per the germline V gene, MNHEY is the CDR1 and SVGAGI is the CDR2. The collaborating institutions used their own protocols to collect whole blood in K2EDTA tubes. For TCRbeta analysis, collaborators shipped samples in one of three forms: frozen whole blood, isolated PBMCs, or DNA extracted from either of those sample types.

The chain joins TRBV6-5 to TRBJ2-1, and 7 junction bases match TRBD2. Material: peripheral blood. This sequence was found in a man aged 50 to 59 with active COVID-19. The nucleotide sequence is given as TGTGCCAGCAGTTATTGGGGGGAGGGCCGGGAGCAGTTCTTC. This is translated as CASSYWGEGREQFF.